One and the same sample provided the 25 T cell receptor beta chains below, sequenced in a study of T cells in pancreatic ductal adenocarcinoma. Selected pancreatic ductal adenocarcinoma patients had undergone surgery without neoadjuvant therapy. The table came from immunoSEQ multiplex PCR; TCRdb's copy has only in-frame clones and leaves some out. Counted here are about 98,000 clones, roughly 96% occurring once; the ten biggest clones make up about 3%. The source material was PBMCs. Every receptor here comes from a human donor with pancreatic ductal adenocarcinoma.

The gene calls are TRBV2 and TRBJ2-3; tentative D call: TRBD2 (5 bases). Trimming shortened V by 2 bases and J by 4 bases, and 10 bases separated the two germline ends. In germline, CDR1 is SNHLY, CDR2 FYNNEI. The CDR3 runs to 14 residues. CDR3 in DNA: TGTGCCAGCAGTGAAATACGGGGAGCAGATACGCAGTATTTT. The encoded protein is CASSEIRGADTQYF.

V is TRBV16 and J is TRBJ2-3, with TRBD2 matching 8 bases. The germline V gene encodes CDR1 KGHSY and CDR2 FQNENV. CDR3 length equals 15 residues. J gave up 0 bases and V 3 bases, and 2 bases lay outside the gene matches. The CDR3 DNA is TGTGCCAGCAGCCATAGCGGGGCTAGCACAGATACGCAGTATTTT. Its translation: CASSHSGASTDTQYF.

This chain connects TRBV5-1 to TRBJ2-5; tentative D call: TRBD1 (6 bases). V dropped 2 bases and J dropped 1 base, with 9 bases sitting between them. Germline CDR1 and CDR2: SGHRS and YFSETQ. The CDR3 is made up of 14 amino acids. The CDR3 loop is CASSFTQGQETQYF. DNA for the CDR3: TGCGCCAGCAGCTTCACACAGGGCCAAGAGACCCAGTACTTC.

In nucleotides, the CDR3 is TGTGCCAGCTCACTCCGACGGGGAAGTAATGAGCAGTTCTTC. The encoded protein is CASSLRRGSNEQFF. The chain links TRBV18 to TRBJ2-1; perhaps TRBD2 as D (5 bases). CDR3 length: 14 residues. Germline CDR1 and CDR2: KGHSH and LQKENI. Trimming took off 4 bases at V and 7 bases at J, with 14 bases between the two ends.

The rearrangement links TRBV15 to TRBJ2-2, with 8 bases fitting TRBD1. After removal of 2 bases from V and 5 bases from J, the junction contained 7 bases not matched to a gene. The V gene's germline CDR1 is LNHNV and CDR2 YYDKDF (reference sequence). This CDR3 is built from 16 residues. The CDR3 here is CATSRNQGAGTGELFF. The CDR3 coding sequence is TGTGCCACCAGCAGAAATCAGGGGGCCGGAACCGGGGAGCTGTTTTTT.

The chain combines TRBV30 with TRBJ2-3; TRBD1 matches 9 bases. Germline trimming cut 4 bases from V and 1 base from J; bases unmatched to any gene: 6. This CDR3 comprises 15 residues. The germline gives CDR1 GTSNPN, CDR2 SVGIG (reference sequence). CDR3 in DNA: TGTGCCTGGAAAGCGGGACAGGGTGGCACAGATACGCAGTATTTT. Translation: CAWKAGQGGTDTQYF.

The V call is TRBV5-6, the J call TRBJ1-4; D is perhaps TRBD1 (6 bases). Trimming stripped 4 bases from V and 8 bases from J, with 12 bases between. CDR3 length: 13 amino acids. Per the germline V gene, CDR1 is SGHDT and CDR2 is YYEEEE. CDR3 sequence reads: CASSTTGHEKLFF. Here the CDR3 DNA reads TGTGCCAGCAGCACCACAGGGCACGAAAAACTGTTTTTT.

This chain connects TRBV6-5 to TRBJ2-7; 9 bases are shared with TRBD1. CDR3 length: 15 residues. With 4 bases clipped from V and 3 bases from J, the junction kept 7 bases outside the gene matches. Germline V gives CDR1 MNHEY, CDR2 SVGAGI. The CDR3 DNA sequence: TGTGCCAGCAGTTCCCCCGGGACAGGGTTCTACGAGCAGTACTTC. The encoded protein is CASSSPGTGFYEQYF.

The genes are TRBV19 and TRBJ1-2, with 7 positions matching TRBD1. Germline-derived CDR1 and CDR2 are LNHDA and SQIVND (reference sequence). V shed 5 bases, J shed 5 bases, and the junction held 14 bases outside the gene matches. This CDR3 is built from 16 residues. The CDR3: CASSPRDSRDFYGYTF. CDR3 in DNA: TGTGCCAGTAGTCCGCGGGACAGCCGAGATTTTTATGGCTACACCTTC.

The chain links TRBV4-2 to TRBJ2-1, with 8 bases identical to TRBD2. In germline, CDR1 is LGHNA, CDR2 YNFKEQ. This CDR3 comprises 17 residues. V shed 1 base, J shed 9 bases, and the junction held 14 bases outside the gene matches. The CDR3 DNA is TGTGCCAGCAGCCAAGCATCGGTAGAGGGCCGGGGGGGTGAGCAGTTCTTC. It translates to CASSQASVEGRGGEQFF.

V and J are TRBV6-5 and TRBJ1-5; D is unresolved. The CDR3 length is 15 residues. Germline CDR1 reads MNHEY; CDR2 reads SVGAGI. With 5 bases removed from V and 0 bases from J, the gap between germline ends came to 11 bases. The CDR3 DNA reads TGTGCCAGCAGTCGCCTCCGGGATAGCAATCAGCCCCAGCATTTT. This encodes CASSRLRDSNQPQHF.

The gene calls are TRBV28 and TRBJ2-6, with 10 bases fitting TRBD1. The junction had 3 bases not matched to a gene; V was cut back by 6 bases and J by 4 bases. The CDR3 extends over 15 amino acids. Germline V CDR1 and CDR2: MDHEN, SYDVKM. CDR3 amino acids: CASRDRGAGANVLTF. In nucleotides, the CDR3 is TGTGCCAGCAGGGACAGGGGGGCAGGGGCCAACGTCCTGACTTTC.

This sequence joins TRBV14 and TRBJ2-5; D remains unclear. The CDR3 runs to 11 residues. Per germline, CDR1 SGHDN and CDR2 FVKESK. V dropped 3 bases and J dropped 6 bases, with 5 bases sitting between them. Here the CDR3 reads CASSHGQTQYF. CDR3 DNA sequence: TGTGCCAGCAGCCATGGGCAGACCCAGTACTTC.

V gene TRBV7-9 combines with J gene TRBJ1-4; a possible D gene is TRBD1 (5 bases). V lost 4 bases to trimming and J lost 4 bases, with 7 bases between them. This CDR3 spans 13 amino acids. CDR1 is SEHNR and CDR2 is FQNEAQ in the germline V gene (reference sequence). As DNA, the CDR3 is TGTGCCAGCAGCTCAGACAGTAATGAAAAACTGTTTTTT. Residues: CASSSDSNEKLFF.

This clone has only one observation. The V call is TRBV18, the J call TRBJ2-1; 10 nucleotides agree with TRBD1. V lost 0 bases, J lost 7 bases, and 6 bases stayed unmatched. Germline V gene lookup returns CDR1 KGHSH and CDR2 LQKENI. The CDR3 length is 16 residues. Written as DNA, the CDR3 is TGTGCCAGCTCACCACCTATCGGGACAGGGGTGAATGAGCAGTTCTTC. It translates to CASSPPIGTGVNEQFF.

This chain links TRBV27 with TRBJ2-6; D gene uncertain. CDR1 and CDR2 (germline): MNHEY, SMNVEV (reference sequence). V was clipped by 6 bases and J by 5 bases, with 8 bases between them. The CDR3 runs to 13 residues. The CDR3: CASSVSWANVLTF. As DNA, the CDR3 is TGTGCCAGCAGCGTTTCTTGGGCCAACGTCCTGACTTTC.

The V gene is TRBV7-2, the J gene TRBJ2-5, with D unresolved. The CDR3 is 14 residues long. V was cut by 2 bases and J by 3 bases, with 10 bases left in between. Germline V CDR1 and CDR2: SGHTA, FQGNSA. The CDR3 spells CASSLLVLKETQYF. The DNA of the CDR3 is TGTGCCAGCAGCTTACTGGTACTTAAAGAGACCCAGTACTTC.

The chain carries TRBV30 and TRBJ1-1; a possible D gene is TRBD1 (6 bases). This CDR3 is 13 amino acids long. The V gene lost 5 bases and the J gene lost 0 bases, with 10 bases spanning the gap. The germline V gene has CDR1 GTSNPN and CDR2 SVGIG (reference sequence). The CDR3 region is CAWVGQLNTEAFF. In DNA form, the CDR3 reads TGTGCCTGGGTAGGACAGTTGAACACTGAAGCTTTCTTT.

The gene calls are TRBV5-1 and TRBJ1-2; D unclear. In germline, CDR1 is SGHRS, CDR2 YFSETQ. The CDR3 consists of 13 residues. V lost 4 bases to trimming and J lost 0 bases, with 7 bases between them. DNA of the CDR3: TGCGCCAGCAGCCAAGGAGCTAACTATGGCTACACCTTC. Encoded protein: CASSQGANYGYTF.

The chain recombines TRBV28 with TRBJ2-7; 9 bases agree with TRBD1. The CDR3 has 15 residues. V lost 5 bases, J lost 6 bases, and 11 bases stayed unmatched. Per germline, CDR1 MDHEN and CDR2 SYDVKM. DNA for the CDR3: TGTGCCAGCAGTCCACCGGGACAGGGAGGGGGCGAGCAGTACTTC. Its translation: CASSPPGQGGGEQYF. The full variable domain, completed using reference TRBV28 and TRBJ2-7, is DVKVTQSSRYLVKRTGEKVFLECVQDMDHENMFWYRQDPGLGLRLIYFSYDVKMKEKGDIPEGYSVSREKKERFSLILESASTNQTSMYLCASSPPGQGGGEQYFGPGTRLTVT.

The chain joins TRBV10-3 to TRBJ2-7; 7 nucleotides match TRBD1. The CDR3 is made up of 14 amino acids. The V and J ends lost 3 bases and 5 bases, in that order; junction bases with no gene match: 7. Germline V gene lookup returns CDR1 ENHRY and CDR2 SYGVKD. CDR3 nucleotides: TGTGCCATCAGTGACATACAAACAGGGGACGAGCAGTACTTC. Translation: CAISDIQTGDEQYF.

The chain combines TRBV7-9 with TRBJ2-7; tentatively, D is TRBD1 (6 bases). CDR1 and CDR2 from the germline V gene are SEHNR and FQNEAQ (reference sequence). The CDR3 totals 14 residues. Trimming took off 5 bases at V and 3 bases at J, with 14 bases between the two ends. CDR3 DNA sequence: TGTGCCAGCAGCCTAACGACAGGCTACTACGAGCAGTACTTC. Protein: CASSLTTGYYEQYF. Looking up the rest from reference TRBV7-9 and TRBJ2-7 gives the full variable domain: DTGVSQNPRHKITKRGQNVTFRCDPISEHNRLYWYRQTLGQGPEFLTYFQNEAQLEKSRLLSDRFSAERPKGSFSTLEIQRTEQGDSAMYLCASSLTTGYYEQYFGPGTRLTVT.

The CDR3 DNA follows: TGTGCCAGCAGCGTAGTGAGTAGCGGGAGTGGGGAGCTGTTTTTT. It specifies CASSVVSSGSGELFF. The chain joins TRBV9 to TRBJ2-2, with 9 positions matching TRBD2. Unmatched junction bases numbered 5, after V lost 0 bases and J lost 8 bases. This CDR3 is built from 15 residues. Germline CDR1 reads SGDLS; CDR2 reads YYNGEE.

The CDR3 here is CASSQVFPSYEQYF. In DNA form, the CDR3 reads TGCGCCAGCAGCCAAGTCTTTCCCTCGTACGAGCAGTACTTC. This sequence joins TRBV4-3 and TRBJ2-7; no clear D gene. V lost 1 base and J 4 bases, leaving 11 bases between the germline ends. CDR3 length equals 14 residues. CDR1 is LGHNA, CDR2 YSLEER, per germline.

The chain is built from TRBV5-1 and TRBJ1-1; 11 positions agree with TRBD1. Germline V gives CDR1 SGHRS, CDR2 YFSETQ. This CDR3 is built from 16 residues. V trimming: 4 bases; J trimming: 4 bases; junction bases outside the gene matches: 9. CDR3 loop: CASSLGQGVTSTEAFF. As DNA, the CDR3 is TGCGCCAGCAGCCTGGGACAGGGGGTGACGAGCACTGAAGCTTTCTTT.